This entry describes one T cell receptor (beta chain). Its specificity is unknown. Trimming took 4 bases from V and 0 from J, leaving 11 bases between them. The germline gives CDR1 SGDLS, CDR2 YYNGEE. The length of the CDR3 is 14 residues. Vbeta (60) and Jbeta (13) primers were used in the PCR. Using immunoSEQ multiplex PCR, the repertoire was profiled, and TCRdb retains in-frame clones only, with some absent. The sample lists over 150,000 clones, roughly 79% occurring once. The data belong to a study of cytomegalovirus exposure and HLA in healthy donors. Whole-study context: Of all 360 or so donors who were genotyped, 81% belonged to the Caucasian-associated ancestry cluster. Notes on the study in general: With later analysis, a missense DCLRE1C variant became linked to TCR beta V- and J-gene trimming. Apparent HLA restriction characterized most CMV-associated TCR beta chains in a later analysis.

The TCR originated in a woman aged 45-65 years in good health and CMV-seronegative. V is TRBV9 and J is TRBJ2-7; perhaps TRBD2 as D (6 bases). The sequencing input was PBMCs. The CDR3, as DNA: TGTGCCAGCAGCCGGGACTCCTTCTCCTACGAGCAGTACTTC. Translation gives CASSRDSFSYEQYF.